One and the same sample provided the 31 T cell receptor beta chains below, sequenced in a study of response to subunit inactivated influenza vaccine. TCRdb ran MiXCR on the RT-PCR reads and lists one entry per CDR3 protein. The data show 650,000 to 850,000 distinct CDR3 sequences, roughly 14% seen once. Sequenced here: PBMCs from blood, sampled approximately 15 days before vaccination. These receptors were collected from a man in his fifties or sixties who received an inactivated influenza vaccine.

This clonotype was seen many times. The chain carries TRBV20-1 and TRBJ2-7; 10 bases agree with TRBD2. The CDR3 totals 16 residues. The germline V gene has CDR1 DFQATT and CDR2 SNEGSKA (reference sequence). The V segment lost 4 bases and the J segment 2 bases; nucleotides outside the gene matches: 11. The CDR3 is CSATDSGTSAAYEQYF. CDR3 sequence (DNA): TGCAGTGCTACCGATTCCGGGACTAGCGCCGCCTACGAGCAGTACTTC.

The chain has TRBV18 and TRBJ2-3; TRBD2 agrees at 9 bases. CDR3 length equals 18 residues. The J segment lost 4 bases and the V segment lost 0 bases, leaving 11 bases of the junction unmatched. The V gene's germline CDR1 is KGHSH and CDR2 LQKENI. CDR3 residues: CASSPPGLAHVSADTQYF. Here the CDR3 DNA reads TGTGCCAGCTCACCACCGGGACTAGCACACGTGAGCGCAGATACGCAGTATTTT.

The gene calls are TRBV20-1 and TRBJ2-7; tentatively, D is TRBD1 or TRBD2 (6 bases each). The CDR3 has 14 residues. Germline CDR1 and CDR2: DFQATT and SNEGSKA (reference sequence). Between the trimmed V and J ends, which lost 0 bases and 4 bases, there was a span of 13 bases. The CDR3 nucleotides are TGCAGTGCTAGAGATATAGGGGGAGGTTACGAGCAGTACTTC. Encoded protein: CSARDIGGGYEQYF.

The V gene is TRBV29-1, the J gene TRBJ2-5, with 9 positions matching TRBD2. The V gene end was trimmed by 6 bases and the J gene end by 5 bases; junction bases not matched to a gene: 13. Germline CDR1 and CDR2: SQVTM and ANQGSEA. This CDR3 has 15 residues. CDR3: CSVWGIAGEIETQYF. The CDR3 DNA reads TGCAGCGTCTGGGGGATAGCGGGGGAAATTGAGACCCAGTACTTC. The full variable domain, its missing parts supplied by reference TRBV29-1 and TRBJ2-5, is SAVISQKPSRDICQRGTSLTIQCQVDSQVTMMFWYRQQPGQSLTLIATANQGSEATYESGFVIDKFPISRPNLTFSTLTVSNMSPEDSSIYLCSVWGIAGEIETQYFGPGTRLLVL.

CDR3 DNA: TGCGCCAGCAGCCAAAATAATGGTTACGAGCAGTACTTC. Amino acids: CASSQNNGYEQYF. The V gene is TRBV4-3, the J gene TRBJ2-7; D gene uncertain. Germline V lookup: CDR1 LGHNA, CDR2 YSLEER. The length of the CDR3 is 13 residues. V lost 2 bases and J lost 4, with 9 bases in between.

In this sample, this clonotype turned up a few times. The rearrangement uses TRBV5-1 and TRBJ2-2; 11 positions agree with TRBD1. J gave up 6 bases and V 3 bases, and 4 bases lay outside the gene matches. CDR1 is SGHRS and CDR2 is YFSETQ in the germline V gene. The CDR3 covers 15 residues. CDR3 sequence (DNA): TGCGCCAGCAGCTGGACAGGGGGCGCCCCCGGGGAGCTGTTTTTT. Its protein is CASSWTGGAPGELFF.

About this clonotype itself: One base away lies a much larger clone, so this may be a sequencing read error. V usage is TRBV4-1 and J usage is TRBJ2-2; D may be TRBD2 (5 bases). The CDR3 has 14 amino acids. V gave up 10 bases and J gave up 6 bases, with 18 bases separating them. Germline CDR1 reads MGHRA; CDR2 reads YSYEKL. The CDR3 bases are TGCGCCACCATACGGGGTTTTCTCGCCGGGGAGCTGTTTTTT. It encodes CATIRGFLAGELFF.

The table lists this clonotype with a few counts. This chain joins TRBV7-2 and TRBJ2-1; D might be TRBD2 (5 bases). V was clipped by 5 bases and J by 9 bases, with 20 bases between them. Germline CDR1 SGHTA, CDR2 FQGNSA. This CDR3 has 15 residues. CDR3 loop: CASSPGFGRAREQFF. The CDR3 region has the DNA TGTGCCAGCAGCCCCGGGTTTGGGCGGGCCCGTGAGCAGTTCTTC.

The chain combines TRBV20-1 with TRBJ2-3; maybe TRBD1 (5 bases). CDR1 is DFQATT and CDR2 is SNEGSKA in the germline V gene (reference sequence). This CDR3 is built from 12 residues. V was shortened by 3 bases and J by 10 bases, with 14 bases between the two germline ends. The CDR3 sequence is CSASKGPGSQYF. The CDR3 DNA is TGCAGTGCTAGTAAGGGGCCAGGCTCGCAGTATTTT.

This clonotype has just a few counts. The rearrangement links TRBV5-1 to TRBJ1-1; D gene uncertain. With 5 bases removed from V and 2 bases from J, the gap between germline ends came to 7 bases. Germline CDR1 and CDR2: SGHRS and YFSETQ. The CDR3 has 12 residues. The CDR3 sequence: CASRRKNTEAFF. The CDR3 coding sequence is TGCGCCAGCAGAAGAAAAAACACTGAAGCTTTCTTT.

The V call is TRBV11-2, the J call TRBJ2-7; a weak D match, TRBD1 (5 bases). The CDR3 length is 16 residues. V shed 0 bases and J shed 0 bases, with 12 bases lying between them. Germline V gene sequence: CDR1 SGHAT, CDR2 FQNNGV. DNA of the CDR3: TGTGCCAGCAGCTTAGATCGAGACAGTGCCTCCTACGAGCAGTACTTC. Its protein is CASSLDRDSASYEQYF.

This clonotype was observed many times. The chain uses TRBV6-2 or TRBV6-3 and TRBJ1-5; D is possibly TRBD1 (6 bases). Germline CDR1 reads MNHEY; CDR2 reads SVGEGT. Between the trimmed V and J ends, which lost 6 bases and 0 bases, there was a span of 15 bases. The CDR3 spans 16 residues. Here the CDR3 reads CASSSPQGYSNQPQHF. The CDR3 DNA is TGTGCCAGCAGCTCTCCACAGGGATATAGCAATCAGCCCCAGCATTTT.

This clonotype was seen a handful of times. V gene TRBV5-1 combines with J gene TRBJ2-4; possible D gene TRBD1, 8 bases. Trimming stripped 1 base from V and 9 bases from J, with 17 bases between. Germline values: CDR1 SGHRS, CDR2 YFSETQ. CDR3 length: 15 amino acids. The CDR3 nucleotides read TGCGCCAGCAGCTTGACAGACAGGGGCGGGAGCATTCAGTACTTC. It is translated as CASSLTDRGGSIQYF.

This clonotype was seen more than once but under ten times. This rearrangement joins TRBV5-1 to TRBJ1-6; TRBD1 matches 7 bases. The CDR3 covers 15 residues. With V trimmed by 4 bases and J by 5 bases, 6 bases remained unmatched. Germline V CDR1 and CDR2: SGHRS, YFSETQ. CDR3 protein: CASSHSGTDNSPLHF. In DNA form, the CDR3 reads TGCGCCAGCAGCCATTCCGGGACAGATAATTCACCCCTCCACTTT.

The genes are TRBV4-1 and TRBJ1-4; D is perhaps TRBD1 (5 bases). Looked up from germline, CDR1 is MGHRA and CDR2 is YSYEKL. The V end was cut by 0 bases, the J end by 3 bases, with 8 bases between. There are 15 residues in the CDR3. The CDR3 is CASSQEGRSNEKLFF. The CDR3 coding sequence is TGCGCCAGCAGCCAAGAGGGACGGTCTAATGAAAAACTGTTTTTT.

The chain couples TRBV7-3 to TRBJ2-3; 15 bases are a match to TRBD2. The V segment lost 6 bases and the J segment 0 bases; nucleotides outside the gene matches: 19. The CDR3 runs 22 residues. CDR1 SGHTA and CDR2 FQGTGA come from the germline V gene. CDR3 in amino acids: CASSGTGGVGLAGGHSTDTQYF. The CDR3 coding sequence is TGTGCCAGCAGTGGGACAGGGGGCGTCGGACTAGCGGGGGGGCATAGCACAGATACGCAGTATTTT.

This clonotype came up a few times. V usage is TRBV6-1 and J usage is TRBJ2-5, with TRBD1 identical over 8 bases. This CDR3 has 13 amino acids. Germline CDR1 and CDR2: MNHNS and SASEGT. With V trimmed by 6 bases and J by 4 bases, 4 bases remained unmatched. CDR3 amino acids: CASRPTGGETQYF. DNA for the CDR3: TGTGCCAGCAGACCCACAGGGGGAGAGACCCAGTACTTC.

J is TRBJ2-1 and V is TRBV20-1, with D possibly TRBD2 on 5 matching bases. CDR1 and CDR2 (germline): DFQATT, SNEGSKA (reference sequence). V was pared by 6 bases and J by 5 bases, with 17 bases between. This CDR3 is 14 amino acids long. In nucleotides, the CDR3 is TGCAGTGCGGGTGGCGGGCCGCGGGACAATGAGCAGTTCTTC. Encoded protein: CSAGGGPRDNEQFF.

Many counts were recorded for this clonotype. As DNA, the CDR3 is TGCGCCAGCAGGGCAGAACCCTACGAGCAGTACTTC. Translating gives CASRAEPYEQYF. The chain couples TRBV5-1 to TRBJ2-7; no definite D call. The CDR3 consists of 12 residues. The germline V gene has CDR1 SGHRS and CDR2 YFSETQ. V gave up 5 bases and J gave up 2 bases, with 8 bases separating them. The whole variable domain, remainder taken from reference TRBV5-1 and TRBJ2-7, is KAGVTQTPRYLIKTRGQQVTLSCSPISGHRSVSWYQQTPGQGLQFLFEYFSETQRNKGNFPGRFSGRQFSNSRSEMNVSTLELGDSALYLCASRAEPYEQYFGPGTRLTVT.

This clonotype was detected many times. Compared with germline, one end of the junction differs, possibly owing to a read error. This rearrangement joins TRBV29-1 to TRBJ2-7, with TRBD1 matching 8 bases. Germline loops: CDR1 SQVTM, CDR2 ANQGSEA. CDR3 length: 14 residues. CDR3 nucleotide sequence: TGCAGCGTGGAAGACAGGGGTCGGGGCTACGAGCAGTACTTC. This translates into CSVEDRGRGYEQYF.

V and J are TRBV5-1 and TRBJ1-5; 12 bases are shared with TRBD1. Trimming at V came to 4 bases and at J to 9 bases, leaving 8 bases not matched to a gene. Per the germline V gene, CDR1 is SGHRS and CDR2 is YFSETQ. The CDR3 is 15 amino acids. The CDR3 coding sequence is TGCGCCAGCAGCCCCGGGACAGGGGGCTATTGGCCCCAGCATTTT. This translates into CASSPGTGGYWPQHF.

This clonotype was seen more than once but under ten times. The gene calls are TRBV30 and TRBJ2-3; D not resolved. The CDR3 runs to 15 residues. In germline, CDR1 is GTSNPN, CDR2 SVGIG (reference sequence). Trimming stripped 0 bases from V and 2 bases from J, with 12 bases between. CDR3 bases: TGTGCCTGGAGTGTACGTACGGGTTACACAGATACGCAGTATTTT. Encoded protein: CAWSVRTGYTDTQYF.

This clonotype showed up just a few times. The V gene is TRBV28, the J gene TRBJ1-5; D unresolved. Germline-derived CDR1 and CDR2 are MDHEN and SYDVKM. Between the trimmed V and J ends, which lost 5 bases and 1 base, there was a span of 15 bases. CDR3 size: 16 residues. CDR3 sequence reads: CASSPTSWESNQPQHF. The CDR3, as DNA: TGTGCCAGCAGTCCCACTTCGTGGGAGAGCAATCAGCCCCAGCATTTT.

V usage is TRBV11-2 and J usage is TRBJ2-5; 11 bases are a match to TRBD2. Germline CDR1 and CDR2: SGHAT and FQNNGV. This CDR3 is 16 amino acids long. V was clipped by 1 base and J by 5 bases; unmatched bases: 6. The CDR3 DNA sequence: TGTGCCAGCAGCTTAGGTTTTTCTAGCGGGAGGGAGACCCAGTACTTC. It translates to CASSLGFSSGRETQYF.

This clonotype has only one observation. This chain links TRBV18 with TRBJ2-5; D gene uncertain. V dropped 0 bases and J dropped 4 bases, with 6 bases sitting between them. Germline V gene sequence: CDR1 KGHSH, CDR2 LQKENI. The CDR3 runs to 13 residues. The DNA for the CDR3 is TGTGCCAGCTCACCACCCCCGCCAGAGACCCAGTACTTC. This codes for CASSPPPPETQYF.

The V gene is TRBV7-2, the J gene TRBJ2-7; 8 nucleotides match TRBD1. From germline, CDR1 is SGHTA and CDR2 FQGNSA. Losses at the gene ends were 4 bases for V and 10 bases for J; bases not matched to a gene: 15. This CDR3 is built from 15 residues. CDR3 protein: CASSSSGQGINNQYF. In DNA form, the CDR3 reads TGTGCCAGCAGCTCCTCCGGACAGGGAATTAACAATCAGTACTTC.

The rearrangement links TRBV9 to TRBJ2-5; D ambiguous. The CDR3 length is 13 residues. Germline loops: CDR1 SGDLS, CDR2 YYNGEE. The V end lost 4 bases, the J end lost 6 bases, and 13 bases lay between the germline ends. CDR3 region: CASSPAELKTQYF. Here the CDR3 DNA reads TGTGCCAGCAGCCCCGCCGAATTAAAGACCCAGTACTTC.

This clonotype was seen a few times. CDR3 in DNA: TGTGCCAGCAGCTCGAGACAGCCCCCATACGAGCAGTACTTC. Translated: CASSSRQPPYEQYF. This rearrangement joins TRBV11-2 to TRBJ2-7; D is possibly TRBD1 (5 bases). V shed 4 bases and J shed 4 bases, with 14 bases lying between them. CDR1 is SGHAT and CDR2 is FQNNGV in the germline V gene. The CDR3 length is 14 residues.

On this clonotype: A much bigger clone sits one base away, suggesting this may be a read error. The chain combines TRBV5-1 with TRBJ2-5, with D unclear. CDR3 length: 15 residues. The V gene's germline CDR1 is SGHRS and CDR2 YFSETQ. CDR3 residues: CASAAQTASQETRYF. DNA of the CDR3: TGCGCCAGCGCTGCGCAGACGGCATCCCAAGAGACCCGGTACTTC.

This clonotype was counted only a few times. The rearrangement uses TRBV5-6 and TRBJ2-3; either TRBD1 or TRBD2 may fit D (5 bases each). This CDR3 has 15 amino acids. Between the trimmed V and J ends, which lost 6 bases and 4 bases, there was a span of 18 bases. Germline values: CDR1 SGHDT, CDR2 YYEEEE. The chain's CDR3 is CASNPRLSGPDTQYF. In nucleotides, the CDR3 is TGTGCCAGCAACCCTCGACTTTCGGGACCAGATACGCAGTATTTT.

The chain combines TRBV6-2 or TRBV6-3 with TRBJ2-3; D remains unclear. Trimming stripped 6 bases from V and 2 bases from J, with 12 bases between. Per germline, CDR1 MNHEY and CDR2 SVGEGT. The CDR3 contains 14 residues. This CDR3 is CASSPWSYTDTQYF. The CDR3 nucleotides read TGTGCCAGCAGCCCCTGGAGCTACACAGATACGCAGTATTTT.